Below, one TCR beta chain is given with its context. After removal of 2 bases from V and 6 bases from J, the junction contained 2 bases not matched to a gene. The CDR3 covers 15 residues. Per the germline V gene, CDR1 is SGHKS and CDR2 is YYEKEE (reference sequence). The data derive from a study of shared T cell receptors in the human thymus. Assay: immunoSEQ multiplex PCR; the TCRdb copy retains only in-frame clones and omits some. The data show 550,000 to 800,000 clones, roughly 88% seen once. The same sample was also studied in work on human thymus T cells. That source notes: Each of the donors was a healthy Finnish infant who was undergoing open corrective cardiac surgery for congenital heart defects.

V and J are TRBV5-5 and TRBJ2-1; TRBD2 aligns across 13 bases. Material: thymocytes. This receptor was identified in a girl under two years old with a congenital heart defect. CDR3 in amino acids: CASSFWTSGGNEQFF. The CDR3 DNA reads TGTGCCAGCAGCTTTTGGACTAGCGGGGGCAATGAGCAGTTCTTC.